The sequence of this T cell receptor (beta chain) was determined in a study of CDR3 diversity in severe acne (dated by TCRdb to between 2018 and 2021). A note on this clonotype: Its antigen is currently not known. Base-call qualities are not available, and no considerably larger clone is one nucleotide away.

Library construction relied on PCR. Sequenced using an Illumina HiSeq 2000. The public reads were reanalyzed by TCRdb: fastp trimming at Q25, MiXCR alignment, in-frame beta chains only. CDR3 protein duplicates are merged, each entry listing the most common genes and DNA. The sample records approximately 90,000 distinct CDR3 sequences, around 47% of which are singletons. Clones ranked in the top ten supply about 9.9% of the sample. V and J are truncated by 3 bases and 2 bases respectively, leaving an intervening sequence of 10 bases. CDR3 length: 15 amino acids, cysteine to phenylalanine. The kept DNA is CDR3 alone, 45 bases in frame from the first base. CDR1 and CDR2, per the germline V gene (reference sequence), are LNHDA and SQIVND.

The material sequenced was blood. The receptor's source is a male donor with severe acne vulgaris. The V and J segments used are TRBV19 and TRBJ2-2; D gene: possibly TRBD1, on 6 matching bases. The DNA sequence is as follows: TGTGCCAGTAGTATCTGGGGACAAAACACCGGGGAGCTGTTTTTT. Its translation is CASSIWGQNTGELFF.